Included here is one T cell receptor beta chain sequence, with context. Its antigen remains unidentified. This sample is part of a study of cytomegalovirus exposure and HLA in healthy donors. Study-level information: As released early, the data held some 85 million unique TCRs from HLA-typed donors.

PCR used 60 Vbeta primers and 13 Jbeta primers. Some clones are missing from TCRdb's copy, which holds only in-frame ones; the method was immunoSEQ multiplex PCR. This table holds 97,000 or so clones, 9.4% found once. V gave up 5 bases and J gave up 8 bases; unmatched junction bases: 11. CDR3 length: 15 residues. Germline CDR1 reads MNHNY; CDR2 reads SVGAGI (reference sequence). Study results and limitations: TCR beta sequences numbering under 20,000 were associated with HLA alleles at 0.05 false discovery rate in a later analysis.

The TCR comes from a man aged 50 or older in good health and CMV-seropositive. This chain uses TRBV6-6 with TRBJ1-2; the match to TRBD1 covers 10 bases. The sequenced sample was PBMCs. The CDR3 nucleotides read TGTGCCAGCAGTCAGACAGGGGGCGCGGTGAACGGCTACACCTTC. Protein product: CASSQTGGAVNGYTF.